This TCR beta chain was captured in a study of blood T cells in healthy people across ages. Regarding the study as a whole: TCR beta diversity per million T cells fell roughly linearly with age.

Alongside a J-beta primer mix, a sample-barcoded 5' primer served in a second PCR lasting about 6 to 12 cycles. TCRdb independently ran MiXCR on the 5' RACE reads; one entry per CDR3 protein. In the table there are some 1.5 million distinct CDR3 sequences, roughly 30% of which are singletons. It was approximately 10 milliliters of peripheral blood that were drawn from each donor. Total RNA was isolated from each sample in quantities of at least 5 micrograms. Germline CDR1 and CDR2: MGHRA and YSYEKL. The CDR3 consists of 16 residues. Details on this clonotype: Its antigen is currently unknown. The junction and the germline gene differ at one end; a read error may be behind it.

The chain has TRBV4-1 and TRBJ2-7, with 9 bases matching TRBD1. This sequence was found in a woman aged 25-40 years in good health. The sample was blood. The CDR3 DNA sequence: TGCACCAGCAGCCAGCCCCTCAGGACAGGGGCCTACGAGCAGTACTTC. Its translation is CTSSQPLRTGAYEQYF.